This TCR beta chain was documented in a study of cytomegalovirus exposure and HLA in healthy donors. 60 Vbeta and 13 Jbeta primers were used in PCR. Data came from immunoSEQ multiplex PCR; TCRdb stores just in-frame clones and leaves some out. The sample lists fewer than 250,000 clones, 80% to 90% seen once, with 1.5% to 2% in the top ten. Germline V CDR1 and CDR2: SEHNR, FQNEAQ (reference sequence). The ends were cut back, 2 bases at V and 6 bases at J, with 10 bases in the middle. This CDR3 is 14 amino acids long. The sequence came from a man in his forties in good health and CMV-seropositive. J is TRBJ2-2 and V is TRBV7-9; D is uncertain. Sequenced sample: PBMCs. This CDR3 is CASSLLTSAGELFF. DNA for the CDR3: TGTGCCAGCAGCTTACTTACCAGCGCCGGGGAGCTGTTTTTT.